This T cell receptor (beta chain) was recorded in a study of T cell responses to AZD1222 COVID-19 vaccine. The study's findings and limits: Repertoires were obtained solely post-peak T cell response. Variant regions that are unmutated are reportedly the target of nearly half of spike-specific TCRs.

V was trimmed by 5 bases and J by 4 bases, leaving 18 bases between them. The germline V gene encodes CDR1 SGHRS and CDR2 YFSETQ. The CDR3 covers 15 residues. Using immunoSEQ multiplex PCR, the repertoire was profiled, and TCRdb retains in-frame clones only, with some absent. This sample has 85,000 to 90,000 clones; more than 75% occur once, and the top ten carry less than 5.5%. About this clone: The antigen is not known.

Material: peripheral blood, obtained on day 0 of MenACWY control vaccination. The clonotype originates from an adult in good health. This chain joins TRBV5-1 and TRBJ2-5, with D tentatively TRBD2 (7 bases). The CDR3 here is CASSTGGSGVETQYF. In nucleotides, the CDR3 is TGCGCCAGCAGTACGGGGGGCTCTGGAGTAGAGACCCAGTACTTC.